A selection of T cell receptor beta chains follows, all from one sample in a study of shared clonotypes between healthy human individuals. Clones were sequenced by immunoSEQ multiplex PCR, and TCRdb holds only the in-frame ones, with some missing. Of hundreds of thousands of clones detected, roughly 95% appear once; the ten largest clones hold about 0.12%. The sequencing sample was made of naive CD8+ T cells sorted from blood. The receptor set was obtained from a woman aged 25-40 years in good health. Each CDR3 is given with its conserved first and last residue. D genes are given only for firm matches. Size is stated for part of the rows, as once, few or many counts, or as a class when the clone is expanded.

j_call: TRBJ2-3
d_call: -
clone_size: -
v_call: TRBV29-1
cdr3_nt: TGCAGCGTTGAAGATCTACGGGAGTCGGGCACAGATACGCAGTATTTT
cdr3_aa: CSVEDLRESGTDTQYF

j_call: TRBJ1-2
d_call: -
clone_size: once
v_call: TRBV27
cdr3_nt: TGTGCCAGCAGTCCCGGGGGGGGGCTTAATGGCTACACCTTC
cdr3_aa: CASSPGGGLNGYTF

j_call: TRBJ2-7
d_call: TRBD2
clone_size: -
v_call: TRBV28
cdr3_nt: TGTGCCAGCAGCGGACAAGGACTAGCGGTAAACTACGAGCAGTACTTC
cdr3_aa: CASSGQGLAVNYEQYF

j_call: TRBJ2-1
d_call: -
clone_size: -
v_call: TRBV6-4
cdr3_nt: TGTGCCAGCAGTGTACCCCAAGGGGACAATGAGCAGTTCTTC
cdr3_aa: CASSVPQGDNEQFF

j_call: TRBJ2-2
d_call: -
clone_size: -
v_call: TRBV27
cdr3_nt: TGTGCCAGCAGTCACAGGACAGCGAACACCGGGGAGCTGTTTTTT
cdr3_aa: CASSHRTANTGELFF

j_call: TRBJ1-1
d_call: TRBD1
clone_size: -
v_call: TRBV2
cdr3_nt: TGTGCCAGCAGTGAAGGTGGGACAGAGAACACTGAAGCTTTCTTT
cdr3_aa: CASSEGGTENTEAFF

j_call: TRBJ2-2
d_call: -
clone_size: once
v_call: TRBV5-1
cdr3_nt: TGCGCCAGCAGCTTCCCGGGACTGCTGCCCGGGGTCGCCGGGGAGCTGTTTTTT
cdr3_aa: CASSFPGLLPGVAGELFF

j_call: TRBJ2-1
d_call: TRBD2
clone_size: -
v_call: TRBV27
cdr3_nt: TGTGCCAGCAGCGCCGGGACTAGAGGTCATGAGCAGTTCTTC
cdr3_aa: CASSAGTRGHEQFF

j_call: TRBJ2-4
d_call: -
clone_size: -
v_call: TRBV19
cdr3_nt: TGTGCCAGTAGTAAGGACCCACCAGTCGCGGAAAAAAACATTCAGTACTTC
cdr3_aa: CASSKDPPVAEKNIQYF

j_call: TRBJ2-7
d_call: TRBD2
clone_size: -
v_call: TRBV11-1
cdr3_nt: TGTGCCAGCAGCTTGGGGAGCGGGAGCTACGAGCAGTACTTC
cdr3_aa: CASSLGSGSYEQYF

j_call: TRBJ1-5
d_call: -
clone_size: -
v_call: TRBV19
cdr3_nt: TGTGCCAGTAGTATAGTAACAGATTTATTTCAGCCCCAGCATTTT
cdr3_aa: CASSIVTDLFQPQHF

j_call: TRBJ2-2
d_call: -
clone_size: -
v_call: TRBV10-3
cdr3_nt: TGTGCCATCAGTGTTGACTGGACAGACACCGGGGAGCTGTTTTTT
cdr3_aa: CAISVDWTDTGELFF

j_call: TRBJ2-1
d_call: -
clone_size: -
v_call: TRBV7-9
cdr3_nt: TGTGCCAGCAGCTCCTCCCCTAGCAGATACAATGAGCAGTTCTTC
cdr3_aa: CASSSSPSRYNEQFF

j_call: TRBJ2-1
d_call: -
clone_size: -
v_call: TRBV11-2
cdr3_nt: TGTGCCAGCAGCCCGGCCGGTGAGCAGTTCTTC
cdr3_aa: CASSPAGEQFF

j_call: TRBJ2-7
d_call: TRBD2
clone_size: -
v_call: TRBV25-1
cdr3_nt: TGTGCCAGCAGTGATAGCGGGTACTCCTACGAGCAGTACTTC
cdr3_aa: CASSDSGYSYEQYF

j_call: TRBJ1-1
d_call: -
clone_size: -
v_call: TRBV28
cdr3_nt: TGTGCCAGCAGTTTAAAGGGATGGAGCACTGAAGCTTTCTTT
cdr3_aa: CASSLKGWSTEAFF

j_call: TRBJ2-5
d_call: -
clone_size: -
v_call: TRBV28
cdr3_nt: TGTGCCAGCAGTCATCCCATTGGGGACTCCTCTGCGACCCAGTACTTC
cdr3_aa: CASSHPIGDSSATQYF

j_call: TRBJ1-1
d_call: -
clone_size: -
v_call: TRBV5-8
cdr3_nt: TGTGCCAGCAGCTTCGGAACTGAAGCTTTCTTT
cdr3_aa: CASSFGTEAFF

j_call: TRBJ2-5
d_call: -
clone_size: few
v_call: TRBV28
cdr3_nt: TGTGCCAGCGGACCCTTCAGGGAAGTGTCAGAGACCCAGTACTTC
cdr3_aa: CASGPFREVSETQYF

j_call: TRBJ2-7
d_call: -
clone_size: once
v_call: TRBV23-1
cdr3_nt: TGCGCCAGCAGTCACCATCCGACCTGCACTCCCTACGAGCAGTACTTC
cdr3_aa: CASSHHPTCTPYEQYF

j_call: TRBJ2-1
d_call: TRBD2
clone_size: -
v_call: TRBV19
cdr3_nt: TGTGCCAGTAGTATTGGTAGCGGGTTATACAATGAGCAGTTCTTC
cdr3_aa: CASSIGSGLYNEQFF

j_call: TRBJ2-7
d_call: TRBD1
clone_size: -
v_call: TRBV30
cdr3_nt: TGTGCCTGGATTGGGACAGGGATCTACGAGCAGTACTTC
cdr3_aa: CAWIGTGIYEQYF

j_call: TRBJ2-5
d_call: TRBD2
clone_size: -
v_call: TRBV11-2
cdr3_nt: TGTGCCAGCACGGGACTAGCGGACCTCAAGCAGTACTTC
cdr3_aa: CASTGLADLKQYF

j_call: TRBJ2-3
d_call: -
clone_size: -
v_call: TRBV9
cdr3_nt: TGTGCCAGCAGCGTAGCTACTACAGATACGCAGTATTTT
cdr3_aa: CASSVATTDTQYF

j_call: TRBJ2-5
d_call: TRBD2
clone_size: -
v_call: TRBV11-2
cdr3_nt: TGTGCCAGCAGCTTAGATGCCTCCGGGACTAGCGTACAAGAGACCCAGTACTTC
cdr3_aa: CASSLDASGTSVQETQYF

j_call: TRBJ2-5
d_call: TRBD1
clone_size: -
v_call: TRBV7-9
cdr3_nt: TGTGCCAGCAGACGACAGGGTCAGGAGACCCAGTACTTC
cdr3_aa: CASRRQGQETQYF

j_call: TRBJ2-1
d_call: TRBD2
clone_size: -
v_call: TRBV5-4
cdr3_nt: TGTGCCAGCAGGCTAGCGGGTTCCTACAATGAGCAGTTCTTC
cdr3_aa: CASRLAGSYNEQFF

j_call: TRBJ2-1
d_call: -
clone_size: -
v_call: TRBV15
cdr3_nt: TGTGCCACGGCGGGCCGGGAGATCAACAATGAGCAGTTCTTC
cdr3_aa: CATAGREINNEQFF

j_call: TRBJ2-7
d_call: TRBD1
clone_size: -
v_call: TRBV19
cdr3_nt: TGTGCCAGTAGTATAGATACGGACAGGCGGCAAGTTTACGAGCAGTACTTC
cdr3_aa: CASSIDTDRRQVYEQYF

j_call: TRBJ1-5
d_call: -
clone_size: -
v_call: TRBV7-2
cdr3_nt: TGTGCCAGCAGCTTACTGGAGGGCCAGCCCCAGCATTTT
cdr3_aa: CASSLLEGQPQHF

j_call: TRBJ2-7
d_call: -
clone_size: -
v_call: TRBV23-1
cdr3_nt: TGCGCCAGCACTCAGGGTCCGCGGGGACCCTACGAGCAGTACTTC
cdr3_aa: CASTQGPRGPYEQYF

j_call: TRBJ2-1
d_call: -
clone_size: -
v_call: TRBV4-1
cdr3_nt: TGCGCCAGCAGCCAAGTCGCTCCCGGCCCGAGCTCCTACAATGAGCAGTTCTTC
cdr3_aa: CASSQVAPGPSSYNEQFF

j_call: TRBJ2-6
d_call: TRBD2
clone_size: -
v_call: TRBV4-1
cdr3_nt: TGCGCCAGCAGCAGGATAGCGGGGGAGAGCTCTGGGGCCAACGTCCTGACTTTC
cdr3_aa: CASSRIAGESSGANVLTF

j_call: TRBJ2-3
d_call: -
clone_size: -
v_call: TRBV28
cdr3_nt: TGTGCCAGCAGTAGGACAAGGGCAGATACGCAGTATTTT
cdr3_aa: CASSRTRADTQYF

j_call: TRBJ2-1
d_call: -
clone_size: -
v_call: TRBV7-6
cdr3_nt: TGTGCCAGCAGCCCCAACGGCGCGGTGACCTACAATGAGCAGTTCTTC
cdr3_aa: CASSPNGAVTYNEQFF